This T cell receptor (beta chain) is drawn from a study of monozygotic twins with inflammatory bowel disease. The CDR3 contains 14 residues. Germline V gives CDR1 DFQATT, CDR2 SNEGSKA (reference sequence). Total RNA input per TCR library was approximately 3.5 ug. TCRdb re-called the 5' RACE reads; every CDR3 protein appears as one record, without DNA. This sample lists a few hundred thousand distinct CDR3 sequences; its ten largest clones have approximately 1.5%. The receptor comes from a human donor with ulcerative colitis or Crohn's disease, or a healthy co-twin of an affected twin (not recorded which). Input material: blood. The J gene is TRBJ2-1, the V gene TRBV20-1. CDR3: CSAVATILHNEQFF.